This TCR beta chain is drawn from a study of blood T cell repertoires in COVID-19. In the study overall: The analysed material was cDNA or gDNA that came from T cells, B-cell-depleted T cells, or PBMCs.

In the source study's methods: How many nucleated cells were present was estimated from reference gene primer amplification. Some clones are missing from TCRdb's copy, which holds only in-frame ones; the method was immunoSEQ multiplex PCR. Clone size and V and J calls were adopted from that table, with D and trimming inferred from the DNA. The table shows roughly 190,000 clones, with around nine tenths occurring only once. With V trimmed by 7 bases and J by 4 bases, 8 bases remained unmatched. Per germline, CDR1 SNHLY and CDR2 FYNNEI. This CDR3 region has 15 residues. In its sample, this clone was seen a few times.

The sequencing input was peripheral blood. This sequence was found in a man aged 50-59 years with acute or convalescent COVID-19. This chain links TRBV2 with TRBJ1-1; 11 bases agree with TRBD1. The CDR3 loop is CASKGGQGAVTEAFF. For the CDR3, the DNA is TGTGCCAGCAAAGGAGGACAGGGGGCCGTCACTGAAGCTTTCTTT.